One T cell receptor (beta chain) is described in this entry. Repertoires were generated with immunoSEQ multiplex PCR, while TCRdb's copy carries only in-frame clones and drops some. The data show about 140,000 clones, 91% seen once. The data originate from a study of T cell responses to AZD1222 COVID-19 vaccine. The V gene end was trimmed by 7 bases and the J gene end by 6 bases; junction bases not matched to a gene: 15. Looked up from germline, CDR1 is LNHNV and CDR2 is YYDKDF (reference sequence). There are 17 residues in the CDR3. V usage is TRBV15 and J usage is TRBJ2-3; 11 bases match TRBD2. The TCR was taken from an adult who received the MenACWY meningococcal vaccine as a control. The input for sequencing was peripheral blood, taken 28 days after the second dose of the MenACWY control vaccine. The CDR3 bases are TGTGCCACCAAATCCTTGGTTAGCGGGGGGGCTAGTGATACGCAGTATTTT. Translated: CATKSLVSGGASDTQYF.